Detailed here is one T cell receptor beta chain. No antigen is known for it. About 0.45 to 1 ug RNA was reverse transcribed with random hexamers. MiXCR, run by TCRdb on the immunoSEQ multiplex PCR reads, gives a single entry per CDR3 protein. The repertoire has around 80,000 distinct CDR3 sequences, around 96% of them found once; the top ten carry 0.41%. These data belong to a study of CD8 T cells in Susac syndrome. In contrast to the negatively isolated CD8+ and CD4+ T cells, TEMRA cells were FACS-enriched. J was trimmed by 1 base and V by 6 bases; bases with no gene match: 3. CDR1 is SQVTM, CDR2 ANQGSEA, per germline. The CDR3 consists of 13 residues. Study results and caveats: There were 15 to 20 Susac-specific public clones in total CD8+ repertoires and roughly 5 in CD8+ TEMRA repertoires.

This receptor was taken from a human donor with Susac syndrome. The chain uses TRBV29-1 and TRBJ1-1, with TRBD1 matching over 9 bases. The sample consisted of CD8+ T cells from PBMCs. The CDR3: CSVDRGTNTEAFF. The DNA for the CDR3 is TGCAGCGTCGACAGGGGGACGAACACTGAAGCTTTCTTT.